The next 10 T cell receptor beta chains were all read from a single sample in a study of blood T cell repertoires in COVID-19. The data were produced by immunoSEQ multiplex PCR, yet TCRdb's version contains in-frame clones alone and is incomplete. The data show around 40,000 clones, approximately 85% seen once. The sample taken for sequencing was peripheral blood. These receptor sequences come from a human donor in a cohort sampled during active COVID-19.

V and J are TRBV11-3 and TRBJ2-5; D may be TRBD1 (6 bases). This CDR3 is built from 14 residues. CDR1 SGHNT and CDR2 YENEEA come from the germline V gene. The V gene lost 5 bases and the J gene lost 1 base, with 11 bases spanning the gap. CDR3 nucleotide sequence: TGTGCCAGCAGCCCCGGGACATCCCAAGAGACCCAGTACTTC. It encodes CASSPGTSQETQYF.

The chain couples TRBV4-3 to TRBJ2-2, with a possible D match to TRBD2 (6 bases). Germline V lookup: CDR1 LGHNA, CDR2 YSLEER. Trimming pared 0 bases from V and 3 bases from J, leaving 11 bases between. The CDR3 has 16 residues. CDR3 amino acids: CASSQDQGTYTGELFF. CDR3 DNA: TGCGCCAGCAGCCAAGATCAAGGGACTTACACCGGGGAGCTGTTTTTT.

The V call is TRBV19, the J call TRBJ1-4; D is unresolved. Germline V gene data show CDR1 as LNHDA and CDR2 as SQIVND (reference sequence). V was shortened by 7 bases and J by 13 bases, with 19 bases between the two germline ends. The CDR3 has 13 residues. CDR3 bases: TGTGCCAGTACTCAAAGTGGAGTCGGAGTACTGTTTTTT. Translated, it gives CASTQSGVGVLFF.

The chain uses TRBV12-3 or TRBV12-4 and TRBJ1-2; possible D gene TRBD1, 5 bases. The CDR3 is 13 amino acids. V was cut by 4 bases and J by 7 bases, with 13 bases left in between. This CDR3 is CASSSGGSSGYTF. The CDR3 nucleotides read TGTGCCAGCAGTTCGGGGGGTTCGTCTGGCTACACCTTC.

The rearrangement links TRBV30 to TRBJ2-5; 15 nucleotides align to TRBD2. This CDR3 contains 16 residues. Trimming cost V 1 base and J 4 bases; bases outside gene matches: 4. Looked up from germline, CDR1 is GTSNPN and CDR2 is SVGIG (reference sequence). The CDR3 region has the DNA TGTGCCTGGAGTGGGACTAGCGGGGGGGCCGGAGAGACCCAGTACTTC. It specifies CAWSGTSGGAGETQYF.

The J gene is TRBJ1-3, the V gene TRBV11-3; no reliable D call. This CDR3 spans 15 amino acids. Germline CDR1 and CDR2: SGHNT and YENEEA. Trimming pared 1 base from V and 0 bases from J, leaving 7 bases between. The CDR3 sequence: CASSLGPSSGNTIYF. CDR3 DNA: TGTGCCAGCAGCTTAGGACCTAGCTCTGGAAACACCATATATTTT. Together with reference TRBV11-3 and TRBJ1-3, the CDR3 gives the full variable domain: EAGVVQSPRYKIIEKKQPVAFWCNPISGHNTLYWYLQNLGQGPELLIRYENEEAVDDSQLPKDRFSAERLKGVDSTLKIQPAELGDSAVYLCASSLGPSSGNTIYFGEGSWLTVV.

CDR3 coding DNA: TGTGCCAGCAGGTTACTAGCGAGCACAGATACGCAGTATTTT. This codes for CASRLLASTDTQYF. This chain links TRBV2 with TRBJ2-3, with 7 bases fitting TRBD2. Trimming removed 6 bases from V and 0 bases from J; junction bases left unmatched: 3. The germline gives CDR1 SNHLY, CDR2 FYNNEI. The CDR3 extends over 14 amino acids.

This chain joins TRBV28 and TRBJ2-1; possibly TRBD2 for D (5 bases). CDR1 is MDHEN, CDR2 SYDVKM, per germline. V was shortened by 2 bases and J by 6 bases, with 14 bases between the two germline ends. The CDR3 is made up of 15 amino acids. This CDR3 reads CASSLVGVGRNEQFF. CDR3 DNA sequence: TGTGCCAGCAGTTTAGTCGGGGTAGGACGCAATGAGCAGTTCTTC.

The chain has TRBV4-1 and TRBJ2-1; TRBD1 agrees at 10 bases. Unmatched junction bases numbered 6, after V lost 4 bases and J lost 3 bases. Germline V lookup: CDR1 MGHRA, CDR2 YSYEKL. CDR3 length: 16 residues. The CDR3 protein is CASSPPGTGDYNEQFF. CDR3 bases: TGCGCCAGCAGCCCGCCCGGGACAGGGGACTACAATGAGCAGTTCTTC.

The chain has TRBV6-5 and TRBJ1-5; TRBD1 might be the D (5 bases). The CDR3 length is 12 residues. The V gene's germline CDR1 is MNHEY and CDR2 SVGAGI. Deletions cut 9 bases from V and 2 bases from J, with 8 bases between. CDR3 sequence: CASQQGNQPQHF. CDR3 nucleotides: TGTGCCAGTCAACAGGGCAATCAGCCCCAGCATTTT.